The rows below give T cell receptor beta chains drawn from one sample of a study of cytomegalovirus exposure and HLA in healthy donors. Some clones are missing from TCRdb's copy, which holds only in-frame ones; the method was immunoSEQ multiplex PCR. Of 150,000 to 200,000 clones in the sample, roughly three quarters were seen once. The material sequenced was PBMCs. These receptors were obtained from a woman between 45 and 65 years old in good health and CMV-seropositive. CDR3s include the opening cysteine and the closing phenylalanine or tryptophan. The D gene is left open where the match is weak. Only part of the rows carry a size: once, few, many, or a class if the clone is expanded.

CDR3aa	CDR3nt	abundance	d_gene	j_gene	v_gene
CASSLNRRGTEAFF	TGTGCCAGCAGTCTTAACAGGCGGGGCACTGAAGCTTTCTTT	.	.	TRBJ1-1	TRBV6-5
CASSYSLGPWDNEQFF	TGTGCCAGCAGTTACTCACTAGGTCCTTGGGACAATGAGCAGTTCTTC	.	.	TRBJ2-1	TRBV6-5
CTSSPGCSPLHF	TGCACCAGCAGCCCAGGGTGCTCACCCCTCCACTTT	.	.	TRBJ1-6	TRBV1
CASSVAGGNTEAFF	TGTGCCAGCAGCGTAGCAGGGGGGAACACTGAAGCTTTCTTT	.	TRBD1	TRBJ1-1	TRBV9
CASSSPFGHPSYEQYF	TGTGCCAGCAGCTCCCCCTTTGGGCATCCCTCCTACGAGCAGTACTTC	.	.	TRBJ2-7	TRBV11-1
CASSPPRSGANVLTF	TGTGCCAGCAGTCCCCCTAGGTCCGGGGCCAACGTCCTGACTTTC	.	.	TRBJ2-6	TRBV27
CAYPTDTGELFF	TGTGCCTATCCGACTGACACCGGGGAGCTGTTTTTT	.	.	TRBJ2-2	TRBV30
CASKLETRSGNTIYF	TGTGCCAGCAAGCTAGAGACCCGCTCTGGAAACACCATATATTTT	.	.	TRBJ1-3	TRBV6-6
CASNQPGGVWYGYTF	TGTGCCAGTAATCAGCCAGGGGGTGTTTGGTATGGCTACACCTTC	.	TRBD1	TRBJ1-2	TRBV19
CAISDKRGYEQYF	TGTGCCATCAGCGACAAAAGGGGGTACGAGCAGTACTTC	.	.	TRBJ2-7	TRBV10-3
CASSLTAGYTEAFF	TGTGCCAGCAGCTTAACGGCAGGTTACACTGAAGCTTTCTTT	.	.	TRBJ1-1	TRBV7-9
CASSLQGALRETQYF	TGCGCCAGCAGCTTGCAGGGGGCCCTCCGGGAGACCCAGTACTTC	.	TRBD1	TRBJ2-5	TRBV5-1
CASSQGLDYGYTF	TGTGCCAGCAGCCAAGGGTTAGACTATGGCTACACCTTC	.	.	TRBJ1-2	TRBV4-2
CSSSLDRDYTDTQYF	TGTTCCAGCAGCCTGGACAGAGACTACACAGATACGCAGTATTTT	.	.	TRBJ2-3	TRBV7-9
CASSPTTGLLHF	TGTGCCAGCAGCCCAACAACGGGTCTCCTCCACTTT	.	.	TRBJ1-6	TRBV11-2
CATNGLRTNEKLFF	TGTGCCACCAACGGTTTAAGAACTAATGAAAAACTGTTTTTT	.	.	TRBJ1-4	TRBV15
CASSILGQEFTEAFF	TGTGCCAGCAGTATCCTGGGACAGGAGTTCACTGAAGCTTTCTTT	.	TRBD1	TRBJ1-1	TRBV7-9
CASSFRTPRDEQYF	TGTGCCAGCAGTTTTCGGACTCCCCGGGACGAGCAGTACTTC	.	.	TRBJ2-7	TRBV27
CASGGDIQYF	TGTGCCAGCGGGGGGGACATTCAGTACTTC	.	TRBD2	TRBJ2-4	TRBV19
CASSVDSYSNQPQHF	TGTGCCAGCAGCGTAGACAGTTATAGCAATCAGCCCCAGCATTTT	.	.	TRBJ1-5	TRBV9
CATTYRGGRAQYF	TGTGCCACCACTTACCGGGGGGGCAGGGCGCAGTATTTT	.	TRBD2	TRBJ2-3	TRBV15
CASSSSGGPSTDTQYF	TGTGCCAGCAGCTCTAGCGGGGGCCCTAGCACAGATACGCAGTATTTT	few	TRBD2	TRBJ2-3	TRBV13
CASTEEANYGYTF	TGTGCCAGTACCGAGGAGGCTAACTATGGCTACACCTTC	.	.	TRBJ1-2	TRBV19
CASSERDGLNTEAFF	TGTGCCAGCAGCGAGCGGGACGGATTGAACACTGAAGCTTTCTTT	.	.	TRBJ1-1	TRBV9
CASSVGLSSYNSPLHF	TGTGCCAGCAGCGTAGGTCTGAGCTCCTATAATTCACCCCTCCACTTT	once	.	TRBJ1-6	TRBV9
CATGGNTGELFF	TGTGCCACCGGGGGGAACACCGGGGAGCTGTTTTTT	.	.	TRBJ2-2	TRBV10-3
CASSPGTGPTGELFF	TGTGCCAGCAGCCCAGGGACAGGTCCTACCGGGGAGCTGTTTTTT	.	TRBD1	TRBJ2-2	TRBV2
CASSPDLPNTEAFF	TGTGCCAGCAGCCCGGACTTACCGAACACTGAAGCTTTCTTT	.	.	TRBJ1-1	TRBV11-1
CASSPLRQGKSYEQYF	TGCGCCAGCAGCCCGCTGAGACAGGGAAAATCCTACGAGCAGTACTTC	.	TRBD1	TRBJ2-7	TRBV5-1
CASRDFEYNEQFF	TGTGCCAGCCGGGACTTCGAATACAATGAGCAGTTCTTC	.	.	TRBJ2-1	TRBV6-1
CAISESGQGNYGYTF	TGTGCCATCAGTGAGTCGGGCCAGGGGAACTATGGCTACACCTTC	.	.	TRBJ1-2	TRBV10-3